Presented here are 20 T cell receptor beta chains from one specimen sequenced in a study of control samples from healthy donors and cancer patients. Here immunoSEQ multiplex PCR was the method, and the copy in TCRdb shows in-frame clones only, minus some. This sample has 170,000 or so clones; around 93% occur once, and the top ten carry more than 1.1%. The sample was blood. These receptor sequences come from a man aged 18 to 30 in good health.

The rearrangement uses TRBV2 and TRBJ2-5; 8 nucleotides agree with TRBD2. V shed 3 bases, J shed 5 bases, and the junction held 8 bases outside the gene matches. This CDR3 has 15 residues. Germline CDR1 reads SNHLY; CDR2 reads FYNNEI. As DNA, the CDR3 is TGTGCCAGCAGTGACGGGGGGGTCTCCTGGGAGACCCAGTACTTC. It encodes CASSDGGVSWETQYF.

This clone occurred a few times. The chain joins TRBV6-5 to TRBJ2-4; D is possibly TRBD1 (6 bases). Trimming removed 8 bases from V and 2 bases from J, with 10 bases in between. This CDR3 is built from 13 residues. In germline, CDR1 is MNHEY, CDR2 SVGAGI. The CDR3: CASSDRTKNIQYF. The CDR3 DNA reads TGTGCCAGCTCCGACAGGACCAAAAACATTCAGTACTTC.

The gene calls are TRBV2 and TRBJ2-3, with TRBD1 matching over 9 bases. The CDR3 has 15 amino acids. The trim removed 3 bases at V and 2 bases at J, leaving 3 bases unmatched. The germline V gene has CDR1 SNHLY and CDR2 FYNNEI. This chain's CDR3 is CASSEWTGDTDTQYF. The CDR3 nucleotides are TGTGCCAGCAGTGAGTGGACAGGGGACACAGATACGCAGTATTTT.

The CDR3 nucleotides are TGCGCCAGCAGCTTGGGACAGGGGGACTCTGAAGCTTTCTTT. This sequence encodes CASSLGQGDSEAFF. The rearrangement uses TRBV5-1 and TRBJ1-1, with 9 bases lining up with TRBD1. From germline, CDR1 is SGHRS and CDR2 YFSETQ. J gave up 6 bases and V 0 bases, and 3 bases lay outside the gene matches. This CDR3 contains 14 residues.

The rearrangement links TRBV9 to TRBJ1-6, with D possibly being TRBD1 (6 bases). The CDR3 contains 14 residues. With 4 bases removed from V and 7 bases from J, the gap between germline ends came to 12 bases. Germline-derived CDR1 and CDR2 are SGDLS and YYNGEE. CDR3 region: CASSTGTKNSPLHF. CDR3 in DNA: TGTGCCAGCAGCACCGGGACAAAGAATTCACCCCTCCACTTT.

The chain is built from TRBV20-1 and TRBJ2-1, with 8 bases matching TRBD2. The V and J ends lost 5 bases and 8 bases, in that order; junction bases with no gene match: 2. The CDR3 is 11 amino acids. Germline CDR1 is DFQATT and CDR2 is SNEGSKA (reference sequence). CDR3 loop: CSADGGDEQFF. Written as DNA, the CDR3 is TGCAGTGCTGACGGGGGGGATGAGCAGTTCTTC.

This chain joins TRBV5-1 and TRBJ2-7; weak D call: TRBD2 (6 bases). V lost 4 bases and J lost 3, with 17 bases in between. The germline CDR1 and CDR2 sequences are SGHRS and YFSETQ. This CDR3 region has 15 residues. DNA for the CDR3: TGCGCCAGCAGCCCCCGGGGAGGAGACTACTACGAGCAGTACTTC. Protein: CASSPRGGDYYEQYF.

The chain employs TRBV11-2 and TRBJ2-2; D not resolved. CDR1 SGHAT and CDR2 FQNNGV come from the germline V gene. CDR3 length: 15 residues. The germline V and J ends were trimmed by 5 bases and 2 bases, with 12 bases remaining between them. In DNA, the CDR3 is TGTGCCAGCAGCCCACAGCTAACAAACACCGGGGAGCTGTTTTTT. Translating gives CASSPQLTNTGELFF.

The CDR3 DNA reads as TGTGCCAGCAGCTCGATTGATTGGCTAGCGGGGGGCTCTAGCACAGATACGCAGTATTTT. Its translation: CASSSIDWLAGGSSTDTQYF. The chain combines TRBV7-6 with TRBJ2-3, with 11 nucleotides matching TRBD2. V lost 4 bases, J lost 0 bases, and 15 bases stayed unmatched. The V gene's germline CDR1 is SGHVS and CDR2 FNYEAQ. The CDR3 has 20 residues.

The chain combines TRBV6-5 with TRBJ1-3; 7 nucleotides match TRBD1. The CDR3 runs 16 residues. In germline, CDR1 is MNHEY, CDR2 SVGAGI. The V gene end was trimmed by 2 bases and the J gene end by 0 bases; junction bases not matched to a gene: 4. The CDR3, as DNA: TGTGCCAGCAGTTACCGCACAGGGGTCTCTGGAAACACCATATATTTT. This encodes CASSYRTGVSGNTIYF.

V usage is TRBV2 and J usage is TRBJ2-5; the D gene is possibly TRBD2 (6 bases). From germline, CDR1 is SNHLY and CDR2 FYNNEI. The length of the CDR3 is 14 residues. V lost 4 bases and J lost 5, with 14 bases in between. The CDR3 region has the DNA TGTGCCAGCAGTGTGAGGGGCGGAGGGGAGACCCAGTACTTC. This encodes CASSVRGGGETQYF.

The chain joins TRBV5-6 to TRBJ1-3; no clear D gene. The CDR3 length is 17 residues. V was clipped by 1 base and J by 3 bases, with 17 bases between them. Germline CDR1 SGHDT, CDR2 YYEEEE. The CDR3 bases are TGTGCCAGCAGCTTGATGTTGGTCAAGTATATTGGAAACACCATATATTTT. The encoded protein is CASSLMLVKYIGNTIYF.

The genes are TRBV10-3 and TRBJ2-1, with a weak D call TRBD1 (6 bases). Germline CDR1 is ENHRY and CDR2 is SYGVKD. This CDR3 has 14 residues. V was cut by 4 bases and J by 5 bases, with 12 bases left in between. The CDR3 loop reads CAISVGRGDNEQFF. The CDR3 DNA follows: TGTGCCATCAGTGTGGGCAGGGGCGACAATGAGCAGTTCTTC.

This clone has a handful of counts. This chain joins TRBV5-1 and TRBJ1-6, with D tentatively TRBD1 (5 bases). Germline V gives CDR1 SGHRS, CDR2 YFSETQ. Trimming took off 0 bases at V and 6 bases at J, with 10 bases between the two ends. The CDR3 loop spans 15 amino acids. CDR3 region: CASSLVGDPNSPLHF. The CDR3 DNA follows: TGCGCCAGCAGCTTGGTAGGGGACCCTAATTCACCCCTCCACTTT.

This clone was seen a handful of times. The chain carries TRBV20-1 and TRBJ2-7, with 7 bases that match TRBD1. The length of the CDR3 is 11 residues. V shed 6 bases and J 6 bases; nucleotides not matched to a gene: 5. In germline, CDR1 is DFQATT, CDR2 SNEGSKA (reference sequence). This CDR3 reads CSARTGPEQYF. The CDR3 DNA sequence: TGCAGTGCCAGGACAGGACCCGAGCAGTACTTC.

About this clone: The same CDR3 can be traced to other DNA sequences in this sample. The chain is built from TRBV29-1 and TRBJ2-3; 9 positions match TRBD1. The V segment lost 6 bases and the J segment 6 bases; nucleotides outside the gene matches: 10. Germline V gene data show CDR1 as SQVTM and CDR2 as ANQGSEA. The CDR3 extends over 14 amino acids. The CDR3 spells CSVDSGQGTDTQYF. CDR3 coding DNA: TGCAGCGTGGACTCGGGACAGGGTACGGATACGCAGTATTTT.

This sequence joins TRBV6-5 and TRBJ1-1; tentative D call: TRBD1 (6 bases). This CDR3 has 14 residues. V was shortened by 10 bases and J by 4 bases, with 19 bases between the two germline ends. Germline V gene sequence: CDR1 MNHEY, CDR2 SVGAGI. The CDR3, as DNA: TGTGCCACCAGAAACAGGGCAGGGTCCACTGAAGCTTTCTTT. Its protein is CATRNRAGSTEAFF.

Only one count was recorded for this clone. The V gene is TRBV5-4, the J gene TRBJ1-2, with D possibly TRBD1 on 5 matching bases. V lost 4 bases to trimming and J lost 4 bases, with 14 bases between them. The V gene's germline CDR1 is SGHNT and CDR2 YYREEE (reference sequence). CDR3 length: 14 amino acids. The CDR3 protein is CASSQWDGLYGYTF. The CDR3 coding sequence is TGTGCCAGCAGCCAATGGGACGGCCTCTATGGCTACACCTTC.

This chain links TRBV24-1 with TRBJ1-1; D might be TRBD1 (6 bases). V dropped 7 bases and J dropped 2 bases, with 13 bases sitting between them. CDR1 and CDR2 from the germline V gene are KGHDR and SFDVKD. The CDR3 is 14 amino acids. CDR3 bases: TGTGCCACCAGCTCCAGGGGCTTAAACACTGAAGCTTTCTTT. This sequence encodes CATSSRGLNTEAFF.

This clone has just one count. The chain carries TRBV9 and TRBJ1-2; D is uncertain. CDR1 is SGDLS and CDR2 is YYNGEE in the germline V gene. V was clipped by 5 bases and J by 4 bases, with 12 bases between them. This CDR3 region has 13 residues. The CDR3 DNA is TGTGCCAGCAGTGCGGGATCCCTCTATGGCTACACCTTC. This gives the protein CASSAGSLYGYTF.